This is a list of T cell receptor beta chains from one sample in a study of T cell responses to AZD1222 COVID-19 vaccine. Sequenced by immunoSEQ multiplex PCR; TCRdb stores in-frame clones only, minus some. Seen here are tens of thousands of clones, about four fifths observed once, and the top ten hold more than 12%. Sequencing was performed on peripheral blood, taken 28 days after the second AZD1222 dose. The receptors originated from an adult who received the AZD1222 COVID-19 vaccine. Both conserved end residues are part of each CDR3. A D gene is named only where the DNA matches it firmly. Expanded clones get a size class; other rows say once, few or many, or leave the size out.

TRBV19	-	-	TRBJ1-4	TGTGCCAGTAGTATAGGGGAATACGAAAAACTGTTTTTT	CASSIGEYEKLFF
TRBV19	-	-	TRBJ2-2	TGTGCCAGTAGTATTGGACAGAACACCGGGGAGCTGTTTTTT	CASSIGQNTGELFF
TRBV6-5	-	few	TRBJ1-4	TGTGCCAGCAGTTACTCGGCAGACTTTAATGAAAAACTGTTTTTT	CASSYSADFNEKLFF
TRBV7-6	TRBD1	few	TRBJ1-1	TGTGCCAGCAGCCCCCACCCGGCGGCAGGGGGGTTCATGAACACTGAAGCTTTCTTT	CASSPHPAAGGFMNTEAFF
TRBV5-1	-	-	TRBJ2-2	TGCGCCAGCAGCACCCGAGGGGGGCCCCCCGGGGAGCTGTTTTTT	CASSTRGGPPGELFF
TRBV5-1	TRBD1	-	TRBJ2-1	TGCGCCAGCAGCTTGGCGGGACAGGGGACGCATGAGCAGTTCTTC	CASSLAGQGTHEQFF
TRBV27	-	-	TRBJ1-6	TGTGCCAGTTGGGACGCCTCCTATAATTCACCCCTCCACTTT	CASWDASYNSPLHF
TRBV19	TRBD2	-	TRBJ2-5	TGTGCCAGTAGGTTGGCGGGGGTAGAGACCCAGTACTTC	CASRLAGVETQYF
TRBV28	-	-	TRBJ2-1	TGTGCCAGCAGTTTCTCTCCGGCGGCTGAGCAGTTCTTC	CASSFSPAAEQFF
TRBV5-1	TRBD1	-	TRBJ1-2	TGCGCCAGCAGCTTGGATATCGGACAGGCGGGTGGCTACACCTTC	CASSLDIGQAGGYTF
TRBV6-5	-	few	TRBJ2-1	TGTGCCAGCAGTTACGGGGGGGCCGGGAATGAGCAGTTCTTC	CASSYGGAGNEQFF
TRBV27	-	-	TRBJ1-1	TGTGCCAGCAGTTTCAGGGGCCTGAACACTGAAGCTTTCTTT	CASSFRGLNTEAFF
TRBV28	-	-	TRBJ1-2	TGTGCCAGCAGTTTTTCGGGGCGCGAGAAGTATGGCTACACCTTC	CASSFSGREKYGYTF
TRBV4-1	-	few	TRBJ1-2	TGCGCCAGCAGCCAAGAACTAGGGACGAACTATGGCTACACCTTC	CASSQELGTNYGYTF
TRBV7-2	TRBD1	-	TRBJ2-2	TGTGCCAGCAGCCCGGGACAGGGTTTGCGCGGGGAGCTGTTTTTT	CASSPGQGLRGELFF
TRBV2	-	-	TRBJ2-1	TGTGCCAGCAGATTGAACTACAATGAGCAGTTCTTC	CASRLNYNEQFF
TRBV14	-	-	TRBJ1-5	TGTGCCAGCAGCCAAGAAGCGGGTAGCAATCAGCCCCAGCATTTT	CASSQEAGSNQPQHF
TRBV25-1	-	-	TRBJ1-2	TGTGCCAGCAGTTGGGAAGAAGCCCCTCGTGGCTACACCTTC	CASSWEEAPRGYTF
TRBV19	TRBD1	-	TRBJ1-2	TGTGCCAGTAGTATGGGACAGGGAGATTGGGGCTACACCTTC	CASSMGQGDWGYTF
TRBV30	-	-	TRBJ2-5	TGTGCCTACCGCCGGGGGGCCACTCCCCAGACCCAGTACTTC	CAYRRGATPQTQYF
TRBV6-5	-	-	TRBJ2-1	TGTGCCAGCAGCAGACTTAGGAATGAGCAGTTCTTC	CASSRLRNEQFF
TRBV30	-	-	TRBJ1-6	TGTGCCTGGAGTGGTCGGGGGGTCGTAGATTCACCCCTCCACTTT	CAWSGRGVVDSPLHF
TRBV19	TRBD2	-	TRBJ2-3	TGTGCCAGTAGTATCCGACTAGCGGGCGAAAACACAGATACGCAGTATTTT	CASSIRLAGENTDTQYF
TRBV9	-	-	TRBJ1-6	TGTGCCAGCAGCGCTCCTGGGGCGCGTAATTCACCCCTCCACTTT	CASSAPGARNSPLHF
TRBV4-1	TRBD1	few	TRBJ1-3	TGCGCCAGCAGCCAACCGACAGGGTTAGCTGGAAACACCATATATTTT	CASSQPTGLAGNTIYF
TRBV30	-	-	TRBJ2-1	TGTGCCTGGAGTAAACCGGGACCGCAGTTCTTC	CAWSKPGPQFF
TRBV6-4	TRBD1	-	TRBJ2-7	TGTGCCAGCAGTCCACAGGGGGATAGCTCCTACGAGCAGTACTTC	CASSPQGDSSYEQYF
TRBV19	-	-	TRBJ1-4	TGTGCCAGTAGTCTCTTGGGATCTGCGAATGAAAAACTGTTTTTT	CASSLLGSANEKLFF
TRBV6-5	-	few	TRBJ1-1	TGTGCCAGCAGTCAACAGGAGGGGGTCGGCACTGAAGCTTTCTTT	CASSQQEGVGTEAFF